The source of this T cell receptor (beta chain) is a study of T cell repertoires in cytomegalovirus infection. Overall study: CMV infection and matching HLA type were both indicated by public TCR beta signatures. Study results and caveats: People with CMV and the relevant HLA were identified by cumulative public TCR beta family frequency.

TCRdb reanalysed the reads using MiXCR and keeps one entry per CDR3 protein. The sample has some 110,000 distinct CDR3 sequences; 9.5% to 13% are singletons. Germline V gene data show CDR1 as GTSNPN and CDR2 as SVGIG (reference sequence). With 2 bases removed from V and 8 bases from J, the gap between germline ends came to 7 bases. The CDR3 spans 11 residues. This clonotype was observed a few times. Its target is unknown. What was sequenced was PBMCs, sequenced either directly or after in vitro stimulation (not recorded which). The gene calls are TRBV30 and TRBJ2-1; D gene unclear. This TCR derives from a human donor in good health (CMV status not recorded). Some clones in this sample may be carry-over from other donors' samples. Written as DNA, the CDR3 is TGTGCCTGGAGTCAAGAGTATGAGCAGTTCTTC. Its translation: CAWSQEYEQFF.